These 17 T cell receptor beta chains originate from one sample sequenced in a study of blood T cell repertoires in COVID-19 (dated by TCRdb to 2018 to 2021). Library preparation was by the immunoSEQ multiplex PCR assay. This is the immuneACCESS table as TCRdb keeps it, with only in-frame sequences that have V and J called. A part of the clones is gone; compared with another copy, unresolved V genes explain less than half, and the rest is unexplained. The sample table contains some 20,000 clones; only one count was recorded for 70% to 80% of them. The ten largest make up more than 55% of the sample. The sequencing sample was made of peripheral blood. The source is an elderly man with acute or convalescent COVID-19.

The J gene is TRBJ2-1, the V gene TRBV5-1; 12 bases match TRBD1. Germline CDR1 and CDR2: SGHRS and YFSETQ. The CDR3 totals 16 residues. V was clipped by 0 bases and J by 8 bases; unmatched bases: 6. The CDR3 loop reads CASSLEGTGGIDEQFF. DNA of the CDR3: TGCGCCAGCAGCTTGGAGGGGACAGGGGGCATCGATGAGCAGTTCTTC.

The chain employs TRBV20-1 and TRBJ2-3; 7 positions match TRBD2. The ends lost 6 bases at V and 11 bases at J; junction bases unmatched: 8. Germline CDR1 and CDR2: DFQATT and SNEGSKA (reference sequence). This CDR3 has 11 residues. CDR3 loop: CSARTRMMQYF. CDR3 coding DNA: TGCAGTGCAAGGACTAGAATGATGCAGTATTTT.

The V call is TRBV28, the J call TRBJ1-5; 7 bases agree with TRBD1. The V gene end was trimmed by 7 bases and the J gene end by 3 bases; junction bases not matched to a gene: 9. CDR1 is MDHEN and CDR2 is SYDVKM in the germline V gene. The CDR3 runs to 15 residues. This CDR3 is CASTWTGPPNQPQHF. The CDR3 coding sequence is TGTGCCAGCACCTGGACAGGACCTCCCAATCAGCCCCAGCATTTT.

This clone was seen a few times. The CDR3 sequence: CASSYSIWTGRVLSNQPQHF. As DNA, the CDR3 is TGTGCCAGCAGTTACTCCATTTGGACAGGGAGGGTTTTGAGCAATCAGCCCCAGCATTTT. The rearrangement uses TRBV6-2 or TRBV6-3 and TRBJ1-5; 8 nucleotides agree with TRBD1. V was pared by 0 bases and J by 1 base, with 14 bases of the junction left unmatched. The CDR3 spans 20 residues. The V gene's germline CDR1 is MNHEY and CDR2 SVGEGT.

V gene TRBV15 combines with J gene TRBJ2-7; a weak D match, TRBD2 (5 bases). The CDR3 has 14 residues. CDR1 and CDR2 from the germline V gene are LNHNV and YYDKDF (reference sequence). Deletions cut 0 bases from V and 3 bases from J, with 9 bases between. The CDR3 DNA is TGTGCCACCAGCAGAGATCAGCGGAGCTACGAGCAGTACGTC. It specifies CATSRDQRSYEQYV.

This clone is a singleton in its sample. The rearrangement uses TRBV3-1 (or the pseudogene TRBV3-2) and TRBJ2-3; 11 positions match TRBD1. With V trimmed by 1 base and J by 5 bases, 8 bases remained unmatched. The CDR3 contains 17 residues. The germline gives CDR1 LGHDT, CDR2 YNNKEL (reference sequence). For the CDR3, the DNA is TGTGCCAGCAGCCAAGCCCGGGACAGGGGGTTGGGAGATACGCAGTATTTT. Translating it yields CASSQARDRGLGDTQYF.

The chain has TRBV6-5 and TRBJ1-1, with a tentative D call TRBD1 (5 bases). CDR1 and CDR2 (germline): MNHEY, SVGAGI. V gave up 6 bases and J gave up 4 bases, with 12 bases separating them. CDR3 length: 13 amino acids. CDR3 DNA sequence: TGTGCCAGCAGAAGGGGAGGGGTCACTGAAGCTTTCTTT. This sequence encodes CASRRGGVTEAFF.

This chain links TRBV15 with TRBJ1-1; 9 bases are shared with TRBD1. The CDR3 runs to 12 residues. After removal of 5 bases from V and 9 bases from J, the junction contained 4 bases not matched to a gene. Per the germline V gene, CDR1 is LNHNV and CDR2 is YYDKDF (reference sequence). The CDR3 nucleotides read TGTGCCACCAGCGTATACAGGGGGCAAGCTTTCTTT. The encoded protein is CATSVYRGQAFF.

J is TRBJ2-5 and V is TRBV4-1; the D is unclear. Trimming stripped 0 bases from V and 4 bases from J, with 9 bases between. Germline CDR1 reads MGHRA; CDR2 reads YSYEKL. This CDR3 is 14 amino acids long. The CDR3 protein is CASSQDRRRETQYF. For the CDR3, the DNA is TGCGCCAGCAGCCAAGACAGAAGGAGAGAGACCCAGTACTTC.

This clone was recorded once. V and J are TRBV19 and TRBJ1-2; D might be TRBD1 (6 bases). V was cut by 5 bases and J by 8 bases, with 12 bases left in between. The germline CDR1 and CDR2 sequences are LNHDA and SQIVND (reference sequence). The CDR3 is 12 residues long. CDR3 amino acids: CASSVRGSGYTF. The CDR3 DNA sequence: TGTGCCAGTAGTGTCAGGGGTAGCGGCTACACCTTC.

There are a few counts of this clone. The chain couples TRBV7-2 to TRBJ1-5; the D is unclear. Trimming shortened V by 2 bases and J by 4 bases, and 9 bases separated the two germline ends. Looked up from germline, CDR1 is SGHTA and CDR2 is FQGNSA. The CDR3 runs to 14 residues. The CDR3 region is CASSLYGSNQPQHF. Written as DNA, the CDR3 is TGTGCCAGCAGCTTATATGGCAGTAATCAGCCCCAGCATTTT.

The J gene is TRBJ2-1, the V gene TRBV29-1; TRBD1 matches at 9 bases. V lost 4 bases and J lost 6; bases outside the gene matches: 4. The CDR3 has 13 residues. Germline CDR1 reads SQVTM; CDR2 reads ANQGSEA. The CDR3 protein is CSVGGQGPNEQFF. The CDR3 bases are TGCAGCGTTGGGGGACAGGGACCCAATGAGCAGTTCTTC.

The chain combines TRBV6-1 with TRBJ2-7; D is perhaps TRBD1 (6 bases). The CDR3 is 13 residues long. Germline V gene data show CDR1 as MNHNS and CDR2 as SASEGT. Trimming left V 2 bases short and J 6 bases short, with 11 bases between. This chain's CDR3 is CASSERQGTEQYV. In DNA form, the CDR3 reads TGTGCCAGCAGTGAACGGCAGGGGACCGAGCAGTACGTC.

This sequence joins TRBV27 and TRBJ2-1; perhaps TRBD2 as D (6 bases). The CDR3 is 14 amino acids. Germline CDR1 is MNHEY and CDR2 is SMNVEV (reference sequence). V lost 5 bases and J lost 9, with 17 bases in between. CDR3 sequence (DNA): TGTGCCAGCAGTCCGGGACTCCCTTTTGGTGAGCAGTTCTTC. This codes for CASSPGLPFGEQFF.

The chain carries TRBV11-1 and TRBJ2-3, with D tentatively TRBD2 (5 bases). Germline assignment: CDR1 SGHAT and CDR2 FQDESV (reference sequence). The CDR3 runs 16 residues. Trimming cost V 1 base and J 0 bases, with 11 bases left between them. The CDR3 spells CASSLGWRLSTDTQYF. The CDR3 region has the DNA TGTGCCAGCAGCTTAGGCTGGAGGCTTAGCACAGATACGCAGTATTTT.

The V and J genes are TRBV12-2 and TRBJ1-5; the listed D gene, TRBD1, was not tested against the DNA. TRBV12-2 is a listed pseudogene. CDR3 length equals 18 residues. The CDR3 is CASRLRGQGPNSNQPQHF. Here the CDR3 DNA reads TGTGCAAGTCGCCTGCGGGGACAGGGTCCTAATAGCAATCAGCCCCAGCATTTT.

The J gene is TRBJ2-1, the V gene TRBV15, with 7 bases matching TRBD2. This CDR3 has 18 residues. Unmatched junction bases numbered 15, after V lost 5 bases and J lost 2 bases. The germline V gene has CDR1 LNHNV and CDR2 YYDKDF (reference sequence). The CDR3 protein is CATSFREPSGPTYNEQFF. The CDR3 DNA follows: TGTGCCACCAGCTTCCGCGAACCTAGCGGACCGACCTACAATGAGCAGTTCTTC.